Listed below are T cell receptor beta chains from one sample, sequenced in a study of blood T cell repertoires in COVID-19. This table comes from immunoSEQ multiplex PCR, and its TCRdb copy is limited to in-frame clones, with some not included. The top ten clones hold 2.5% to 3% of a sample with approximately 270,000 clones, 85% to 95% of them seen once. The sample consisted of PBMCs or T cells enriched from blood (not recorded which). These receptors were taken from a man aged 40-49 years who had been exposed to COVID-19. Both conserved end residues are trimmed from each CDR3. The order of the fields is V gene, J gene, CDR3 protein.

TRBV28	TRBJ1-1	ASTTYAEAF
TRBV5-6	TRBJ1-6	ASSFSGQGWNSPLH
TRBV6-5	TRBJ2-7	ASSPTGQGTVYF
TRBV28	TRBJ2-2	ASSFVLRGLAGVFGGGELF
TRBV28	TRBJ1-1	ASIHEIKSTEAF
TRBV7-6	TRBJ2-3	ASSLQGLAYGSDTQY
TRBV9	TRBJ2-7	ASSPGTSGIYEQY
TRBV2	TRBJ2-3	ASGTSESLGFSTPGTDTQY
TRBV10-1	TRBJ2-1	ASRMDREDNEQF
TRBV9	TRBJ2-1	ASSGDSGLSYNEQF
TRBV18	TRBJ2-1	ASSLTAGKYNEQF
TRBV7-9	TRBJ2-7	ASSLGTEYYEQY
TRBV10-3	TRBJ1-1	AIGPQSGMNTEAF
TRBV9	TRBJ2-5	ASSATGTGLETQY
TRBV5-1	TRBJ2-7	ASGAGTYEQY
TRBV7-2	TRBJ1-1	ASSKGTDRGRTEAF
TRBV5-1	TRBJ2-3	ASSETSASTDTQY
TRBV19	TRBJ1-4	ASNPNLDSAWSNEKLF
TRBV6-5	TRBJ1-1	ASSYGQLNTEAF
TRBV30	TRBJ1-5	AWSTQGVSQPQH
TRBV28	TRBJ2-1	ASKWGPDEQF
TRBV29-1	TRBJ2-7	SVEGHTHSYEQY
TRBV29-1	TRBJ1-2	SVDSAAGDYGYT
TRBV9	TRBJ2-2	ASSGGTSGSRELF
TRBV6-2/TRBV6-3	TRBJ2-7	ASSRSGTGGLEQY
TRBV28	TRBJ1-1	ASSLGGANTEAF
TRBV2	TRBJ2-5	ATARLAGRVQETQY
TRBV11-3	TRBJ2-5	ASSDSGTQETQY
TRBV6-1	TRBJ2-1	ASSEPAGGYNEQF
TRBV3-1/TRBV3-2	TRBJ2-4	ASSQDLSVLAGEGQY
TRBV5-4	TRBJ1-1	ASTSSGGRDTEAF
TRBV5-8	TRBJ1-5	ASTYGTGFGNQPQH
TRBV7-9	TRBJ2-3	ASSLVGLAGVDTQY